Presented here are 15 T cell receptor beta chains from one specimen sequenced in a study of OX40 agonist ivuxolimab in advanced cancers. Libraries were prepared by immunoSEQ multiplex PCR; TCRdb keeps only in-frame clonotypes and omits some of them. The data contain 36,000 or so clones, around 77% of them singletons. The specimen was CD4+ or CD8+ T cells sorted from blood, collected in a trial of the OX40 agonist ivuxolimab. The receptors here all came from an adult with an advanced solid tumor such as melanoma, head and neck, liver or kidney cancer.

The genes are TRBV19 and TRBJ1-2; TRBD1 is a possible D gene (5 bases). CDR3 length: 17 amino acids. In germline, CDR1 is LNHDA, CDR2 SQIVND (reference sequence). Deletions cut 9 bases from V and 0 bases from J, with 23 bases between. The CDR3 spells CASRSREGTGPNYGYTF. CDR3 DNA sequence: TGTGCCAGCAGGTCTCGGGAGGGGACCGGCCCTAACTATGGCTACACCTTC.

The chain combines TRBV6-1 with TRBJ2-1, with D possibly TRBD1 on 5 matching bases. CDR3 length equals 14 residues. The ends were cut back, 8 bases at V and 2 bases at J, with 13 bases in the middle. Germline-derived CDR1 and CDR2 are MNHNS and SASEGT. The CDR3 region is CASERQSTYNEQFF. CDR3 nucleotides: TGTGCCAGCGAGCGACAGTCGACCTACAATGAGCAGTTCTTC.

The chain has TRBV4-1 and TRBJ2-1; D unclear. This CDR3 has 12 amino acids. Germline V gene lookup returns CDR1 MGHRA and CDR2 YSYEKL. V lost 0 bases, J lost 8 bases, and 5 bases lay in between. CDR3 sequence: CASSQEGDEQFF. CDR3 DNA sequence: TGCGCCAGCAGCCAAGAGGGTGATGAGCAGTTCTTC.

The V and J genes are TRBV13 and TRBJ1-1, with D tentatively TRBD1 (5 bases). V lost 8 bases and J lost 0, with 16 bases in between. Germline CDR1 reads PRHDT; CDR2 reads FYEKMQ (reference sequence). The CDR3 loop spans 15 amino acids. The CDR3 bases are TGTGCCAGCCTCACGGGGCACTACATGAACACTGAAGCTTTCTTT. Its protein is CASLTGHYMNTEAFF.

The CDR3: CASRQDSNSNQPQHF. For the CDR3, the DNA is TGTGCCAGCAGGCAGGACAGCAATAGCAATCAGCCCCAGCATTTT. The rearrangement uses TRBV6-1 and TRBJ1-5; D perhaps matches TRBD1 (6 bases). The germline CDR1 and CDR2 sequences are MNHNS and SASEGT. The CDR3 has 15 amino acids. V was trimmed by 6 bases and J by 0 bases, leaving 12 bases between them.

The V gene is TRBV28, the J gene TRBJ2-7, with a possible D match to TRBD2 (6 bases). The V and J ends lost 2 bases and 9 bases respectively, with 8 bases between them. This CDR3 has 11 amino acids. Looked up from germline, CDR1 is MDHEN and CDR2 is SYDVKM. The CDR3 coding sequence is TGTGCCAGCAGTTTAGGGACTTCGCAGTACTTC. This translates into CASSLGTSQYF. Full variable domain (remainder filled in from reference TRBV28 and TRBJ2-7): DVKVTQSSRYLVKRTGEKVFLECVQDMDHENMFWYRQDPGLGLRLIYFSYDVKMKEKGDIPEGYSVSREKKERFSLILESASTNQTSMYLCASSLGTSQYFGPGTRLTVT.

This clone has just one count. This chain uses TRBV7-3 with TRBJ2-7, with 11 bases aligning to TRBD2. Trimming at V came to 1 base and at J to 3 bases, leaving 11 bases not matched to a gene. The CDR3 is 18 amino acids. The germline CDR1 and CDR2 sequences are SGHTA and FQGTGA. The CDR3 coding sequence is TGTGCCAGCAGCTTAAAGCTAGCGGGGGGCTCCAGAGGCTACGAGCAGTACTTC. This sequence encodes CASSLKLAGGSRGYEQYF. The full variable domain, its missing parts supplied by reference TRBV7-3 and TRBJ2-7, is GAGVSQTPSNKVTEKGKYVELRCDPISGHTALYWYRQSLGQGPEFLIYFQGTGAADDSGLPNDRFFAVRPEGSVSTLKIQRTERGDSAVYLCASSLKLAGGSRGYEQYFGPGTRLTVT.

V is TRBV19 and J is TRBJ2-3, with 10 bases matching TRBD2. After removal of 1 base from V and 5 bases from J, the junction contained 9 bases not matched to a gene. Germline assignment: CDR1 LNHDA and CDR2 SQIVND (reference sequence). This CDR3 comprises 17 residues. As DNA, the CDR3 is TGTGCCAGTAGTATAGGCCTAGCGGGAGTAATTGGAGATACGCAGTATTTT. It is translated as CASSIGLAGVIGDTQYF.

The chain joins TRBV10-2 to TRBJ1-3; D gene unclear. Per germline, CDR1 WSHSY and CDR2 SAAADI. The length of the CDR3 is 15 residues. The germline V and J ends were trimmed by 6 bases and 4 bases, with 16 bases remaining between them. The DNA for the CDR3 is TGCGCCAGCAGCGTTGGGATAGATGCGGGAAACACCATATATTTT. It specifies CASSVGIDAGNTIYF.

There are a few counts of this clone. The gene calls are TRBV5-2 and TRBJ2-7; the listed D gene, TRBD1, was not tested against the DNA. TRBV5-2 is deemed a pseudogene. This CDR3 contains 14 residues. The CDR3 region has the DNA TGTGCCAGCAGCTCGACAGGGGGCTATAGCGAGCAGTACTTC. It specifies CASSSTGGYSEQYF.

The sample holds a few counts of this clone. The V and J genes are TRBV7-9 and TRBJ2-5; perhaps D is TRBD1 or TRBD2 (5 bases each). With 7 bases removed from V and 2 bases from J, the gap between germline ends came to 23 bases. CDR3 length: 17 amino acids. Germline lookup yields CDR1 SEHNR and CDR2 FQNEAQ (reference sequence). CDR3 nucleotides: TGTGCCAGCATCCCTTTGTTCGGATCGGGACCACAAGAGACCCAGTACTTC. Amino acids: CASIPLFGSGPQETQYF.

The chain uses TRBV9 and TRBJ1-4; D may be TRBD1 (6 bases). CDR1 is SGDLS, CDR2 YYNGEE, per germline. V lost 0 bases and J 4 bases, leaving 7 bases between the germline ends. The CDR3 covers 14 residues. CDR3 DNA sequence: TGTGCCAGCAGCGTAGACAGGGTTAATGAAAAACTGTTTTTT. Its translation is CASSVDRVNEKLFF.

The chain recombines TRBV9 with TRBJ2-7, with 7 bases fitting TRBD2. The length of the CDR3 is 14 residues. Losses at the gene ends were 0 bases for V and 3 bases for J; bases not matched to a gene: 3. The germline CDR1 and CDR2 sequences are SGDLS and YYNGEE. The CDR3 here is CASSVDGGDYEQYF. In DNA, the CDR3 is TGTGCCAGCAGCGTAGATGGGGGGGACTACGAGCAGTACTTC.

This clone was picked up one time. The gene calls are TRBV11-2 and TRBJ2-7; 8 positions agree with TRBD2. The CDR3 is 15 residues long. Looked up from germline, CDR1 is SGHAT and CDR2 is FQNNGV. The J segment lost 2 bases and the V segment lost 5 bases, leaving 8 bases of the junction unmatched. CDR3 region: CASSLYGTSTYEQYF. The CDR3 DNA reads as TGTGCCAGCAGCCTTTACGGGACTAGTACCTACGAGCAGTACTTC.

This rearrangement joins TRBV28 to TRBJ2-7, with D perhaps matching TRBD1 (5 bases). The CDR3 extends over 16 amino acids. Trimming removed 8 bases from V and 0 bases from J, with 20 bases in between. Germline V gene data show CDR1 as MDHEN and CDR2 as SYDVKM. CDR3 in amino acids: CASSPLDSFPSYEQYF. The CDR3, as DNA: TGTGCCAGCTCCCCCCTCGACAGCTTCCCCTCCTACGAGCAGTACTTC.